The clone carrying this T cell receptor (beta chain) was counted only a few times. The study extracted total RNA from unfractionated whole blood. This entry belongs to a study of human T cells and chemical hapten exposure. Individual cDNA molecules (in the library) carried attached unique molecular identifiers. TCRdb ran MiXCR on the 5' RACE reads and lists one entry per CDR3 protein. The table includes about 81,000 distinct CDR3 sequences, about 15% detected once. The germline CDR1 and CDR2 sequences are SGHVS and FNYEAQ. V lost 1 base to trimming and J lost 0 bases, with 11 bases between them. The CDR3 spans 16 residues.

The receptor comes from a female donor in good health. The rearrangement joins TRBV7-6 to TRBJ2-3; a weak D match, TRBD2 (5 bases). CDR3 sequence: CASSLVGGTSTDTQYF. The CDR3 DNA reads TGTGCCAGCAGCTTAGTAGGAGGTACTAGCACAGATACGCAGTATTTT.